A single sample gave rise to the 19 T cell receptor beta chains below, sequenced in a study of T cells in Graves' hyperthyroidism and ophthalmopathy. Researchers amplified the TCR beta CDR3 regions from RNA transcripts. Researchers ran a first-round RT-PCR on the TCR CDR3 using the HTBI primer set. TCRdb re-called the multiplex PCR reads with MiXCR, one entry per CDR3 protein. The sample lists 500,000 to 650,000 distinct CDR3 sequences, just under 20% occurring once. Material for sequencing was blood. The receptors stem from a man aged 40-55 years with Graves' ophthalmopathy.

The chain joins TRBV7-3 to TRBJ2-1; no clear D. Germline loops: CDR1 SGHTA, CDR2 FQGTGA. The CDR3 totals 14 residues. The V end was cut by 0 bases, the J end by 8 bases, with 11 bases between. The CDR3 bases are TGTGCCAGCAGCTTAACGGGTAACCTCGATGAGCAGTTCTTC. Protein product: CASSLTGNLDEQFF.

The chain has TRBV7-8 and TRBJ1-4, with D unresolved. CDR3 length: 13 residues. V lost 4 bases, J lost 8 bases, and 11 bases lay in between. The germline V gene encodes CDR1 SGHVS and CDR2 FQNEAQ. The CDR3: CASSSSHGEKLFF. DNA of the CDR3: TGTGCCAGCAGCTCCTCCCATGGGGAAAAACTGTTTTTT.

There are a few counts of this clonotype. V is TRBV13 and J is TRBJ1-5; D might be TRBD1 (6 bases). V lost 7 bases to trimming and J lost 5 bases, with 12 bases between them. Per germline, CDR1 PRHDT and CDR2 FYEKMQ (reference sequence). The CDR3 sequence is 13 residues long. This chain's CDR3 is CASMKGGDQPQHF. The CDR3 region has the DNA TGTGCCAGCATGAAGGGGGGTGATCAGCCCCAGCATTTT.

As regards this clonotype: This may arise from a read error, as a much more abundant clone is one base away. V usage is TRBV28 and J usage is TRBJ2-7, with 10 bases fitting TRBD1. The germline gives CDR1 MDHEN, CDR2 SYDVKM. Trimming at V came to 7 bases and at J to 2 bases, leaving 8 bases not matched to a gene. The CDR3 is 15 amino acids. CDR3 region: CASNKPGTGAYEQYF. CDR3 nucleotides: TGTGCCAGCAACAAACCCGGGACAGGGGCCTACGAGCAGTACTTC.

In its sample, this clonotype was seen many times. The V call is TRBV3-1, the J call TRBJ2-1; D uncertain. The CDR3 has 15 residues. Trimming pared 0 bases from V and 5 bases from J, leaving 11 bases between. The germline V gene has CDR1 LGHDT and CDR2 YNNKEL (reference sequence). The DNA of the CDR3 is TGTGCCAGCAGCCAAGAGGCTCGCCAAAACAATGAGCAGTTCTTC. This sequence encodes CASSQEARQNNEQFF.

This clonotype was detected ten times or more. V usage is TRBV7-2 and J usage is TRBJ2-1, with D unclear. The CDR3 sequence is 12 residues long. The germline V gene has CDR1 SGHTA and CDR2 FQGNSA. V lost 3 bases, J lost 10 bases, and 10 bases lay in between. The CDR3, as DNA: TGTGCCAGCAGCTTCTATGGCACCGAGCAGTTCTTC. Amino acids: CASSFYGTEQFF.

As regards this clonotype: A read error is possible here, since a much larger clone lies one base away. The rearrangement links TRBV2 to TRBJ2-5, with D perhaps TRBD2 (5 bases). Per germline, CDR1 SNHLY and CDR2 FYNNEI. This CDR3 comprises 15 residues. CDR3: CASSESLVRWENQYF. In DNA form, the CDR3 reads TGTGCCAGCAGTGAGTCGCTAGTCCGTTGGGAGAACCAGTACTTC.

The chain couples TRBV28 to TRBJ1-5; the D gene is possibly TRBD1 (5 bases). Germline V gives CDR1 MDHEN, CDR2 SYDVKM. The CDR3 runs 15 residues. V dropped 2 bases and J dropped 6 bases, with 14 bases sitting between them. The CDR3 protein is CASSLPDSPGQPQHF. CDR3 bases: TGTGCCAGCAGTTTACCCGACAGCCCGGGTCAGCCCCAGCATTTT.

This clonotype was seen many times. The V and J genes are TRBV20-1 and TRBJ2-7, with 7 bases fitting TRBD1. Germline V gene data show CDR1 as DFQATT and CDR2 as SNEGSKA (reference sequence). The V segment lost 6 bases and the J segment 1 base; nucleotides outside the gene matches: 6. The CDR3 sequence is 13 residues long. CDR3 residues: CSAPGQPSYEQYF. The CDR3 bases are TGCAGTGCCCCGGGACAGCCTTCCTACGAGCAGTACTTC.

The table lists this clonotype with a few counts. This rearrangement joins TRBV10-3 to TRBJ1-2; D is unclear. The germline CDR1 and CDR2 sequences are ENHRY and SYGVKD. V was pared by 10 bases and J by 5 bases, with 17 bases between. This CDR3 contains 13 residues. The DNA of the CDR3 is TGTGCCAGTGGGAGGGCGCCAAAATATGGCTACACCTTC. It translates to CASGRAPKYGYTF.

J is TRBJ1-1 and V is TRBV4-1; TRBD1 might be the D (5 bases). The germline V and J ends were trimmed by 0 bases and 5 bases, with 16 bases remaining between them. This CDR3 spans 16 amino acids. Germline V gene sequence: CDR1 MGHRA, CDR2 YSYEKL. CDR3 coding DNA: TGCGCCAGCAGCCAAGAAGGAGGGGCAGTGGTTACTGAAGCTTTCTTT. As protein: CASSQEGGAVVTEAFF.

The rearrangement links TRBV6-9 to TRBJ2-5; 12 bases map to TRBD2. The germline V gene encodes CDR1 MNHGY and CDR2 SVAAGI. The CDR3 has 18 residues. The V gene end was trimmed by 4 bases and the J gene end by 2 bases; junction bases not matched to a gene: 11. This CDR3 is CASSWLVGLAGRQETQYF. CDR3 bases: TGTGCCAGCAGTTGGCTCGTGGGACTAGCGGGCCGTCAAGAGACCCAGTACTTC.

V usage is TRBV20-1 and J usage is TRBJ2-1, with TRBD2 matching 8 bases. Looked up from germline, CDR1 is DFQATT and CDR2 is SNEGSKA (reference sequence). V was pared by 3 bases and J by 0 bases, with 22 bases of the junction left unmatched. The CDR3 covers 21 residues. DNA for the CDR3: TGCAGTGCTAGTTGGAAGGTGTGGACGGGAGGGAGGGTCGGCTCCTACAATGAGCAGTTCTTC. Translating it yields CSASWKVWTGGRVGSYNEQFF.

This clonotype was detected a few times. The rearrangement joins TRBV4-3 to TRBJ1-4, with TRBD1 as a possible D gene (6 bases). There are 17 residues in the CDR3. V was pared by 0 bases and J by 6 bases, with 17 bases between. Germline CDR1 reads LGHNA; CDR2 reads YSLEER. The CDR3 spells CASSQDWTGARDEKLFF. DNA for the CDR3: TGCGCCAGCAGCCAAGATTGGACGGGGGCTCGGGATGAAAAACTGTTTTTT.

Concerning this clonotype itself: A read error may explain this, as a much larger clone is one base away. The chain combines TRBV11-2 with TRBJ2-1, with a tentative D call TRBD2 (6 bases). The length of the CDR3 is 15 residues. Germline CDR1 SGHAT, CDR2 FQNNGV. Written as DNA, the CDR3 is TGTGCCAGCAGCTTAGGGCTAGCGACCTACAATGAGCAGCTCTTC. It translates to CASSLGLATYNEQLF.

This chain joins TRBV7-9 and TRBJ1-1, with D unresolved. This CDR3 has 15 residues. The V end lost 5 bases, the J end lost 2 bases, and 15 bases lay between the germline ends. Germline values: CDR1 SEHNR, CDR2 FQNEAQ (reference sequence). CDR3 coding DNA: TGTGCCAGCAGCCCAAATTTAGGAATTAACACTGAAGCTTTCTTT. Its translation is CASSPNLGINTEAFF.

This clonotype was seen many times. This rearrangement joins TRBV7-6 to TRBJ1-2; 10 bases align to TRBD1. With V trimmed by 5 bases and J by 8 bases, 11 bases remained unmatched. CDR1 is SGHVS and CDR2 is FNYEAQ in the germline V gene. The CDR3 has 15 amino acids. CDR3 sequence: CASSPLETGGSGYTF. CDR3 coding DNA: TGTGCCAGCAGCCCACTGGAGACAGGGGGCAGCGGCTACACCTTC.

The chain carries TRBV7-2 and TRBJ2-7, with a possible D match to TRBD2 (7 bases). CDR1 and CDR2 from the germline V gene are SGHTA and FQGNSA. V was trimmed by 3 bases and J by 7 bases, leaving 16 bases between them. This CDR3 is built from 14 residues. The CDR3 loop is CASSLGGTPLEQYF. In DNA form, the CDR3 reads TGTGCCAGCAGCTTGGGGGGGACACCCTTGGAGCAGTACTTC. Looking up the rest from reference TRBV7-2 and TRBJ2-7 gives the full variable domain: GAGVSQSPSNKVTEKGKDVELRCDPISGHTALYWYRQSLGQGLEFLIYFQGNSAPDKSGLPSDRFSAERTGGSVSTLTIQRTQQEDSAVYLCASSLGGTPLEQYFGPGTRLTVT.

This clonotype was seen only a few times. The rearrangement links TRBV7-8 to TRBJ2-1; either TRBD1 or TRBD2 may supply D (7 bases each). V was clipped by 5 bases and J by 7 bases, with 15 bases between them. This CDR3 spans 14 amino acids. Looked up from germline, CDR1 is SGHVS and CDR2 is FQNEAQ. The CDR3 here is CASSTQGGENEQFF. CDR3 nucleotide sequence: TGTGCCAGCAGCACCCAGGGGGGGGAAAATGAGCAGTTCTTC. Variable domain in full (rest from reference TRBV7-8 and TRBJ2-1): GAGVSQSPRYKVAKRGQDVALRCDPISGHVSLFWYQQALGQGPEFLTYFQNEAQLDKSGLPSDRFFAERPEGSVSTLKIQRTQQEDSAVYLCASSTQGGENEQFFGPGTRLTVL.